This TCR beta chain derives from a study of control samples from healthy donors and cancer patients. CDR3 length: 15 amino acids. CDR1 is SEHNR, CDR2 FQNEAQ, per germline (reference sequence). Trimming removed 2 bases from V and 3 bases from J, with 12 bases in between. TCRdb's copy holds only in-frame clones and misses some; the assay was immunoSEQ multiplex PCR. The data hold approximately 140,000 clones, with roughly 90% observed a single time. The receptor was isolated from a young man in good health. The V and J genes are TRBV7-9 and TRBJ2-3; D is perhaps TRBD1 (5 bases). Material: blood. CDR3 residues: CASSLRQGRTDTQYF. The DNA for the CDR3 is TGTGCCAGCAGCTTAAGGCAGGGTAGGACAGATACGCAGTATTTT.